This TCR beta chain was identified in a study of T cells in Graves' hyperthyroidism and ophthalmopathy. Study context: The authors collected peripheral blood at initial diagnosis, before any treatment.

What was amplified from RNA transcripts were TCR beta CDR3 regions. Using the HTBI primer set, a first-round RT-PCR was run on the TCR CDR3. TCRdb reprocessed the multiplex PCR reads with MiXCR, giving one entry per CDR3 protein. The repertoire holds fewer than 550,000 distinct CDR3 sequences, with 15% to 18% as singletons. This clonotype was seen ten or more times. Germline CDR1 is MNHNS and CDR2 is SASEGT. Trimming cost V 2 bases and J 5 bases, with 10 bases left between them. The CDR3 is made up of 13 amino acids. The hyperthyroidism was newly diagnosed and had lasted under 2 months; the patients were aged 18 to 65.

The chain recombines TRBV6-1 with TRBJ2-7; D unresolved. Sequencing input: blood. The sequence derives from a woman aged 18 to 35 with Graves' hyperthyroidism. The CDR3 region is CASSERVVDEQYF. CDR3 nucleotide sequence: TGTGCCAGCAGTGAAAGGGTCGTGGACGAGCAGTACTTC.